This T cell receptor beta chain was captured in a study of neurological immune-mediated disorders (dated by TCRdb to between 2017 and 2020). For context, the study as a whole: Using UMI-based sequencing, the study compared peripheral blood TCR-beta repertoires from patients with HTLV-I-associated myelopathy (HAM/TSP), patients with multiple sclerosis, and healthy controls. Of the approximately 68 subjects in the cohort, some 15 were HAM/TSP patients, approximately 35 were multiple sclerosis patients, and 20 were healthy controls. The 106 TCR-beta libraries included longitudinal samples, technical triplicates and paired sorted CD4+ and CD8+ T-cell subsets alongside PBMC samples.

To synthesize cDNA, template-switch 5'RACE was performed with a primer carrying a 10-nucleotide random unique molecular identifier so that each TCR transcript was tagged. Each sequencing run produced over 160 million TCR-beta sequences covering 15-18 subjects. The RNeasy kit was used to extract total RNA. Using the KAPA Real-time Library Amplification kit, TCR-beta VDJ regions were amplified with primers for the TCR constant region and the 5'RACE anchor. A first PCR added sample indexes and Illumina adaptors, and a second PCR then raised library yield. After Ampure bead purification, the TCR product of roughly 650 bp was size-selected on a 2% E-gel SizeSelection system. Library quality was checked on a Bioanalyzer, concentration was measured with Qubit, and libraries were quantified with the Kapa Library Quantification kit before pooling. Libraries were sequenced paired-end 2 x 150 bp on an Illumina HiSeq 2500. To increase sequence diversity, about 25-31% phiX was spiked into each library pool. From the authors' description of their analysis: The UMI-based MiGEC pipeline processed quality-filtered reads and removed over 85% of raw TCR sequences during error correction. VDJ genes were aligned to IMGT germline references, and each clonotype was defined by a unique CDR3 amino acid sequence together with V-J genes. Clonal expansion, Shannon diversity, and CDR3 relatedness (CalcPairwiseDistances, ClusterSamples) were evaluated with VDJtools, and phylogenetic trees were built with CLCbio workbench. Using coefficient-of-variation modelling across technical triplicates, the study counted a clone as expanded if it had at least 8 unique UMIs. Clones were called with MiXCR by TCRdb after fastp trimmed the public reads at Q25, and only in-frame beta chains were retained. CDR3 protein duplicates are merged, each entry listing the most common genes and DNA. These V and J calls rely on TCRdb rather than the paper's analysis. The table for this sample lists roughly 80,000 distinct CDR3 sequences; about 9.7% of them were counted only once. 1.5% to 2% of the sample lies in the top ten.

This clonotype showed up many times. Its cognate antigen has yet to be identified. It has no much larger one-base neighbor in the sample; base qualities were not kept. The healthy controls were volunteers from a blood bank in Maryland, USA. Libraries from unsorted PBMCs were made from 2 million PBMCs kept in RNAlater at -80 degrees C until RNA extraction. Peripheral blood underwent Ficoll-Hypaque density gradient centrifugation to isolate PBMCs, which were then cryopreserved in liquid nitrogen. The germline V gene (reference sequence) yields DFQATT for CDR1 and SNEGSKA for CDR2. Measured from the cysteine to the phenylalanine, the CDR3 is 11 residues long. This entry keeps only the CDR3 DNA: 33 bases, framed from base 1. The V and J ends are trimmed by 5 bases and 1 base, leaving 6 bases between them. Results the study describes overall, beyond this receptor: TCR clonal expansion was highest in HAM/TSP patients and lowest in MS patients, with MS patients falling below even healthy controls. No identical CDR3 amino acid sequences were shared among expanded clones across subjects, suggesting private TCR-beta repertoires in all groups.

The chain employs TRBV20-1 and TRBJ2-7, with a weak D call of TRBD2 (5 bases match). The receptor was derived from a man aged 50 to 60 in good health. Sequenced: PBMCs. The CDR3 sequence is CSAGSSYEQYF. The nucleotide sequence is TGCAGTGCTGGGAGTTCCTACGAGCAGTACTTC.